These T cell receptor beta chains were read from a single sample in a study of blood T cell repertoires in COVID-19. TCRdb keeps only in-frame clones here, not all; method: immunoSEQ multiplex PCR. The sample has a few hundred thousand clones, around 87% seen once. The sample was peripheral blood. Source of these receptors: a woman aged 45 to 65 with acute or convalescent COVID-19. CDR3s include the opening cysteine and the closing phenylalanine or tryptophan. The D gene is left open where the match is weak. The listing skips clone size in some rows; elsewhere it reads once, few, many or a size class.

V	J	D	size	DNA	CDR3
TRBV18	TRBJ2-1	NA	few	TGTGCCAGCTCACCACTCGGCGCGGGGCTAAACAATGAGCAGTTCTTC	CASSPLGAGLNNEQFF
TRBV28	TRBJ1-6	NA	NA	TGTGCCAGCAGTCCCCCCGAGGGAAATTCACCCCTCCACTTT	CASSPPEGNSPLHF
TRBV27	TRBJ2-7	NA	NA	TGTGCCAGCCAGACTCCGGGGGGCGGGGCCTACGAGCAGTACTTC	CASQTPGGGAYEQYF
TRBV19	TRBJ2-6	TRBD1	NA	TGTGCCAGTAGACCGAGTTGGGGGACAGGCCGTCCTGGGGCCAACGTCCTGACTTTC	CASRPSWGTGRPGANVLTF
TRBV19	TRBJ2-7	TRBD1	NA	TGTGCCAGTAGCTATATCCTTTCTACAGGGGGAAAACACGAGCAGTACTTC	CASSYILSTGGKHEQYF
TRBV6-1	TRBJ2-5	NA	NA	TGTGCCAGCAGTGATATGGGCACCAGCCGAGAGACCCAGTACTTC	CASSDMGTSRETQYF
TRBV13	TRBJ2-7	NA	NA	TGTGCCAGCAGCTATCTAGTTAGGGGGAGCTCCTACGAGCAGTACTTC	CASSYLVRGSSYEQYF
TRBV10-3	TRBJ2-1	TRBD2	once	TGTGCCATCAGTGTGCCAGGCAGTAGGCGGGAGAGCTCCTACAATGAGCAGTTCTTC	CAISVPGSRRESSYNEQFF
TRBV5-1	TRBJ1-5	NA	NA	TGCGCCAGCAGCTTGGCGGGGGGCGACCCAAGGGGTTATAGCAATCAGCCCCAGCATTTT	CASSLAGGDPRGYSNQPQHF
TRBV18	TRBJ1-5	TRBD1	NA	TGTGCCAGCTCACGACAGGGACTGAGCAATCAGCCCCAGCATTTT	CASSRQGLSNQPQHF
TRBV18	TRBJ1-1	NA	NA	TGTGCCAGCTCACCGGCCGCGGGGGTGACTGAAGCTTTCTTT	CASSPAAGVTEAFF
TRBV27	TRBJ2-3	TRBD2	NA	TGTGCCAGCAGTGACCTAGCGGGAAGAACAGATACGCAGTATTTT	CASSDLAGRTDTQYF
TRBV28	TRBJ2-5	TRBD1	NA	TGTGCCAGCAGGGGGGACAGGGAAGAGGAGACCCAGTACTTC	CASRGDREEETQYF
TRBV4-3	TRBJ2-2	TRBD2	NA	TGCGCCAGCAGCCAAGATCGGGGGGGGAACACCGGGGAGCTGTTTTTT	CASSQDRGGNTGELFF
TRBV20-1	TRBJ2-5	NA	NA	TGCAGTGCTAGTCTTAGACAGCAAGAGACCCAGTACTTC	CSASLRQQETQYF
TRBV18	TRBJ2-5	TRBD1	NA	TGTGCCAGCTCACCACCCAATCGACAGGGCGAAGAGACCCAGTACTTC	CASSPPNRQGEETQYF
TRBV28	TRBJ2-1	TRBD2	NA	TGTGCCAGCCCATCCGGGACTAGCAATGAGCAGTTCTTC	CASPSGTSNEQFF
TRBV9	TRBJ2-3	TRBD1	NA	TGTGCCAGCAGCGCGCGACAGGGGGGAGGCACGCAGTATTTT	CASSARQGGGTQYF
TRBV29-1	TRBJ1-2	NA	NA	TGCAGCGTTGATACAGTTAACTATGGCTACACCTTC	CSVDTVNYGYTF
TRBV9	TRBJ2-5	TRBD1	NA	TGTGCCAGCAGCGTAGGGGGACAGGGGGTACAAGAGACCCAGTACTTC	CASSVGGQGVQETQYF
TRBV7-3	TRBJ2-5	NA	NA	TGTGCCAGCGGCCTCGCTCCAGGGGGGCAAGAGACCCAGTACTTC	CASGLAPGGQETQYF
TRBV27	TRBJ2-5	TRBD1	once	TGTGCCAGCAGGCTGGGACAGAGACAAGAGACCCAGTACTTC	CASRLGQRQETQYF
TRBV9	TRBJ2-7	TRBD2	NA	TGTGCCAGCAGCGTAGGCACTAGCGGGAAGCGCGAGCAGTACTTC	CASSVGTSGKREQYF
TRBV7-2	TRBJ2-7	TRBD2	few	TGTGCCAGCAGCTTGACCGGGTCAGCGGGAGGGTGGTACTTC	CASSLTGSAGGWYF
TRBV5-1	TRBJ2-7	TRBD2	NA	TGCGCCAGCAGCCAGACTGGACTAGCGGGAGGTTCCGAGCAGTACTTC	CASSQTGLAGGSEQYF
TRBV9	TRBJ2-1	TRBD2	NA	TGTGCCAGCGCCCGGGCTAGCGGGACTCCGGGTGAGCAGTTCTTC	CASARASGTPGEQFF
TRBV7-6	TRBJ1-3	NA	few	TGTGCCAGCAGCTTAGGCGGGCCCAGAGGGGGAAACACCATATATTTT	CASSLGGPRGGNTIYF
TRBV28	TRBJ2-3	TRBD1	NA	TGTGCCAGCGCCAATGAGGGGGCGGCCGCCACAGATACGCAGTATTTT	CASANEGAAATDTQYF
TRBV5-1	TRBJ2-1	NA	once	TGCGCCAGCAACCCCATAGCGGCACCCTCCGGAGAGCAGTTCTTC	CASNPIAAPSGEQFF
TRBV27	TRBJ1-2	NA	NA	TGTGCCAGCAGTCCGATATATGGACAGAACTATGGCTACACCTTC	CASSPIYGQNYGYTF
TRBV27	TRBJ2-3	TRBD1	NA	TGTGCCAGCTGGGGCTTAAGACAGGGCAGGGCAGATACGCAGTATTTT	CASWGLRQGRADTQYF
TRBV5-1	TRBJ2-1	TRBD2	NA	TGCGCCAGCAGCTTGGATTTGGCGGGGGGGAAGTTCTTC	CASSLDLAGGKFF
TRBV5-8	TRBJ2-7	TRBD1	NA	TGTGCCAGCAGCTTACAGGGGCGCCAGGGCGCGCAGTACTTC	CASSLQGRQGAQYF
TRBV21-1	TRBJ1-2	NA	NA	TGTGCCAGCACTACACAGGGATCTGGCTACACCTTC	CASTTQGSGYTF
TRBV11-2	TRBJ1-2	TRBD1	NA	TGTGCCAGCAGCTTAGGGGGGGACAGGGTAAACTATGGCTACACCTTC	CASSLGGDRVNYGYTF
TRBV18	TRBJ1-2	NA	NA	TGTGCCAGCTCACCACTCTCACAAATCGATGGCTACACCTTC	CASSPLSQIDGYTF
TRBV11-1	TRBJ1-1	NA	once	TGTGCCAGCACCCAAAGGGAGGCATGGCACGCTTTCTTT	CASTQREAWHAFF
TRBV19	TRBJ1-5	NA	NA	TGTGCCAGTAGTATAGAGAACAGGGTTTCCCAGCCCCAGCATTTT	CASSIENRVSQPQHF
TRBV7-2	TRBJ1-6	NA	NA	TGTGCCAGCAGCCCGTCCCGCAGGTCACCCCTCCACTTT	CASSPSRRSPLHF
TRBV6-5	TRBJ1-5	NA	NA	TGTGCCAGCAGTTACAACAGGCTAAGCAATCAGCCCCAGCATTTT	CASSYNRLSNQPQHF
TRBV19	TRBJ1-5	TRBD1	NA	TGTGCCAGTACCAGGGGACAGGGGTTGTATCAGCCCCAGCATTTT	CASTRGQGLYQPQHF
TRBV28	TRBJ1-4	NA	NA	TGTGCCAGCAGTTTGATGGGGGCCGGTAATGAAAAACTGTTTTTT	CASSLMGAGNEKLFF
TRBV19	TRBJ1-1	NA	few	TGTGCCAGTAGTATATCCCGGGGAGTAGGCACTGAAGCTTTCTTT	CASSISRGVGTEAFF
TRBV7-8	TRBJ1-1	NA	NA	TGTGCCAGCAGCTTAGATACAGGGAGCACTGAAGCTTTCTTT	CASSLDTGSTEAFF
TRBV24-1	TRBJ2-1	TRBD2	NA	TGTGCCACCAGTGATCCTAGGACTAGCGGGAGCTCCTACAATGAGCAGTTCTTC	CATSDPRTSGSSYNEQFF